These 26 T cell receptor beta chains share one sample of origin, sequenced in a study of OX40 agonist ivuxolimab in advanced cancers. Assay used: immunoSEQ multiplex PCR; TCRdb lists only in-frame clones, some missing. Of approximately 79,000 clones listed, 65% to 90% are singletons. Sequenced material: CD4+ or CD8+ T cells sorted from blood, taken in a trial of the OX40 agonist ivuxolimab. Receptor source: an adult with an advanced solid tumor such as melanoma, head and neck, liver or kidney cancer.

This clone was detected only once. This sequence joins TRBV6-5 and TRBJ1-1, with a weak D call TRBD1 (5 bases). The germline gives CDR1 MNHEY, CDR2 SVGAGI. The V end lost 5 bases, the J end lost 3 bases, and 10 bases lay between the germline ends. The CDR3 spans 13 residues. The CDR3 nucleotides read TGTGCCAGCAGTCACGACAGACACACTGAAGCTTTCTTT. This sequence encodes CASSHDRHTEAFF.

This rearrangement joins TRBV7-2 to TRBJ1-6; no clear D. This CDR3 contains 15 residues. Between the trimmed V and J ends, which lost 5 bases and 9 bases, there was a span of 17 bases. CDR1 and CDR2 (germline): SGHTA, FQGNSA. The DNA of the CDR3 is TGTGCCAGCAGCCCTAGCGGGTACGGATTTTCACCCCTCCACTTT. As protein: CASSPSGYGFSPLHF.

This clone has only a few counts. V is TRBV27 and J is TRBJ1-2, with D perhaps TRBD1 (5 bases). The CDR3 is 12 residues long. The germline V and J ends were trimmed by 5 bases and 8 bases, with 12 bases remaining between them. CDR1 is MNHEY, CDR2 SMNVEV, per germline (reference sequence). CDR3 sequence: CASSTAGRGYTF. The CDR3 DNA reads as TGTGCCAGCAGTACGGCAGGGCGCGGCTACACCTTC.

The rearrangement uses TRBV5-1 and TRBJ1-2, with 7 bases that match TRBD1. CDR1 SGHRS and CDR2 YFSETQ come from the germline V gene. The V segment lost 3 bases and the J segment 4 bases; nucleotides outside the gene matches: 3. There are 13 residues in the CDR3. CDR3 DNA: TGCGCCAGCAGCTCGGGACAGAGCTATGGCTACACCTTC. It codes for CASSSGQSYGYTF.

The chain recombines TRBV18 with TRBJ2-1, with 14 bases that match TRBD2. V gave up 3 bases and J gave up 0 bases; unmatched junction bases: 13. Germline-derived CDR1 and CDR2 are KGHSH and LQKENI. The CDR3 covers 21 residues. The DNA of the CDR3 is TGTGCCAGCTCACCTCTCCTAGGACTAGCGGGAGGTAAGAGCTCCTACAATGAGCAGTTCTTC. Residues: CASSPLLGLAGGKSSYNEQFF.

This chain joins TRBV13 and TRBJ2-7, with D unresolved. Trimming stripped 5 bases from V and 7 bases from J, with 12 bases between. This CDR3 comprises 12 residues. CDR1 PRHDT and CDR2 FYEKMQ come from the germline V gene (reference sequence). The CDR3 loop reads CASSPRNGEQYF. CDR3 DNA sequence: TGTGCCAGCAGCCCCAGGAATGGAGAGCAGTACTTC.

This rearrangement joins TRBV5-6 to TRBJ1-2; TRBD1 matches at 8 bases. The CDR3 is 15 residues long. The J segment lost 4 bases and the V segment lost 1 base, leaving 6 bases of the junction unmatched. CDR1 and CDR2 (germline): SGHDT, YYEEEE. CDR3 sequence reads: CASSLRTGRAYGYTF. The CDR3 DNA reads TGTGCCAGCAGCTTGAGGACAGGGCGGGCCTATGGCTACACCTTC.

The chain employs TRBV19 and TRBJ1-2; TRBD1 aligns across 7 bases. Germline V gene sequence: CDR1 LNHDA, CDR2 SQIVND (reference sequence). Trimming removed 6 bases from V and 2 bases from J; junction bases left unmatched: 3. This CDR3 has 13 residues. CDR3 nucleotides: TGTGCCAGTAGGTCACAGGGGAACTATGGCTACACCTTC. It translates to CASRSQGNYGYTF.

This clone was detected only once. V and J are TRBV7-3 and TRBJ2-1, with 11 bases fitting TRBD2. V gave up 5 bases and J gave up 6 bases; unmatched junction bases: 9. Germline lookup yields CDR1 SGHTA and CDR2 FQGTGA. The CDR3 extends over 16 amino acids. CDR3 nucleotides: TGTGCCAGCAGCGAGCCCGGGACTAGCGGACCCAATGAGCAGTTCTTC. This sequence encodes CASSEPGTSGPNEQFF. Looking up the rest from reference TRBV7-3 and TRBJ2-1 gives the full variable domain: GAGVSQTPSNKVTEKGKYVELRCDPISGHTALYWYRQSLGQGPEFLIYFQGTGAADDSGLPNDRFFAVRPEGSVSTLKIQRTERGDSAVYLCASSEPGTSGPNEQFFGPGTRLTVL.

This chain uses TRBV5-4 with TRBJ2-7; D not resolved. From germline, CDR1 is SGHNT and CDR2 YYREEE (reference sequence). V was shortened by 4 bases and J by 4 bases, with 9 bases between the two germline ends. The CDR3 contains 12 residues. CDR3 DNA: TGTGCCAGCAGCGCTGACTCGTACGAGCAGTACTTC. This sequence encodes CASSADSYEQYF.

This clone was counted between two and nine times. This chain links TRBV12-5 with TRBJ1-3; a possible D gene is TRBD1 (5 bases). Germline lookup yields CDR1 LGHNT and CDR2 FRNRAP. The germline V and J ends were trimmed by 4 bases and 8 bases, with 9 bases remaining between them. The CDR3 runs to 12 residues. The CDR3 loop reads CASGSQGDTIYF. The CDR3 DNA reads as TGTGCTAGTGGTTCCCAGGGTGACACCATATATTTT.

The V call is TRBV27, the J call TRBJ1-2; 7 bases fit TRBD1. This CDR3 region has 15 residues. V dropped 6 bases and J dropped 2; count of bases not matched to a gene: 9. From germline, CDR1 is MNHEY and CDR2 SMNVEV (reference sequence). DNA for the CDR3: TGTGCCAGCAGACATCAGGACAGGTTGAACTATGGCTACACCTTC. This translates into CASRHQDRLNYGYTF.

The J gene is TRBJ1-4, the V gene TRBV4-1; D not resolved. The CDR3 totals 13 residues. Germline V gene data show CDR1 as MGHRA and CDR2 as YSYEKL. The germline V and J ends were trimmed by 1 base and 8 bases, with 8 bases remaining between them. The CDR3 DNA reads TGCGCCAGCAGCCAAGTTGAGTACGAAAAACTGTTTTTT. Its protein is CASSQVEYEKLFF.

This clone was detected once. The chain uses TRBV6-6 and TRBJ2-5; D not resolved. V dropped 6 bases and J dropped 2 bases, with 13 bases sitting between them. This CDR3 is 14 amino acids long. From germline, CDR1 is MNHNY and CDR2 SVGAGI (reference sequence). CDR3 DNA: TGTGCCAGCAGGGGGATGGCGGAACAAGAGACCCAGTACTTC. Its protein product is CASRGMAEQETQYF.

The chain links TRBV4-3 to TRBJ1-1; D ambiguous. CDR3 length equals 14 residues. CDR1 and CDR2 from the germline V gene are LGHNA and YSLEER. V lost 3 bases and J lost 10, with 18 bases in between. CDR3 in amino acids: CASSHEVSGFGAFF. As DNA, the CDR3 is TGCGCCAGCAGCCACGAGGTGTCGGGGTTTGGAGCTTTCTTT.

V and J are TRBV30 and TRBJ1-2, with 7 bases fitting TRBD1. The CDR3 has 15 amino acids. The J segment lost 3 bases and the V segment lost 3 bases, leaving 10 bases of the junction unmatched. Germline CDR1 GTSNPN, CDR2 SVGIG (reference sequence). Written as DNA, the CDR3 is TGTGCCTGGAGGCCCTCGGGACAGATCTACTATGGCTACACCTTC. This gives the protein CAWRPSGQIYYGYTF.

CDR3 nucleotides: TGTGCCAGCAGCGTAGAATCATCCGGTCGTACCTATGGCTACACCTTC. Its protein is CASSVESSGRTYGYTF. V gene TRBV9 combines with J gene TRBJ1-2; D call uncertain. Germline CDR1 and CDR2: SGDLS and YYNGEE. The V end lost 0 bases, the J end lost 4 bases, and 16 bases lay between the germline ends. This CDR3 comprises 16 residues.

Concerning this clone: An end of the junction differs from the germline gene, which may be a read error. The chain carries TRBV5-1 and TRBJ2-5, with 8 bases lining up with TRBD2. CDR1 is SGHRS and CDR2 is YFSETQ in the germline V gene. This CDR3 contains 14 residues. CDR3: CASRLGRGEETQYF. The CDR3 DNA follows: TGCGCCAGCAGATTGGGGCGGGGGGAAGAGACCCAGTACTTC.

CDR3 DNA sequence: TGTGCCAGCAGCGTGCGGTGGGGGGACAGGGGTGATTTCTATGGCTACACCTTC. Its protein product is CASSVRWGDRGDFYGYTF. The rearrangement uses TRBV5-6 and TRBJ1-2; 10 nucleotides match TRBD1. The length of the CDR3 is 18 residues. The junction had 16 bases not matched to a gene; V was cut back by 4 bases and J by 4 bases. Per the germline V gene, CDR1 is SGHDT and CDR2 is YYEEEE.

The V call is TRBV6-6, the J call TRBJ1-1; 9 nucleotides agree with TRBD1. The CDR3 contains 13 residues. The germline CDR1 and CDR2 sequences are MNHNY and SVGAGI (reference sequence). J lost 8 bases, V lost 8 bases, and 9 bases had no gene match. CDR3 sequence reads: CASPPGQGDEAFF. The DNA of the CDR3 is TGTGCCAGCCCACCGGGACAGGGAGACGAAGCTTTCTTT.

V and J are TRBV6-4 and TRBJ2-1; the match to TRBD2 covers 11 bases. Germline trimming cut 5 bases from V and 9 bases from J; bases unmatched to any gene: 18. Per the germline V gene, CDR1 is MRHNA and CDR2 is SNTAGT. This CDR3 contains 18 residues. The DNA of the CDR3 is TGTGCCAGCAGTCCAGATCTAGCGGGAGGTCGGTCGGGCGCTGAGCAGTTCTTC. It translates to CASSPDLAGGRSGAEQFF.

Here the CDR3 DNA reads TGTGCCAGCAGTAAACAGGGGAACACTGAAGCTTTCTTT. It translates to CASSKQGNTEAFF. The genes are TRBV7-2 and TRBJ1-1, with a tentative D call TRBD1 (6 bases). The V end lost 6 bases, the J end lost 1 base, and 9 bases lay between the germline ends. Germline V CDR1 and CDR2: SGHTA, FQGNSA. The CDR3 sequence is 13 residues long.

The rearrangement uses TRBV6-5 and TRBJ2-7, with 9 bases fitting TRBD1. V lost 0 bases, J lost 4 bases, and 4 bases stayed unmatched. Germline loops: CDR1 MNHEY, CDR2 SVGAGI. The CDR3 sequence is 15 residues long. CDR3 in amino acids: CASSYSDRGGYEQYF. The CDR3 bases are TGTGCCAGCAGTTACTCGGACAGGGGAGGATACGAGCAGTACTTC.

This clone was counted a single time. This sequence joins TRBV5-4 and TRBJ2-1; 7 bases fit TRBD2. CDR1 and CDR2 (germline): SGHNT, YYREEE (reference sequence). This CDR3 is 17 amino acids long. With V trimmed by 4 bases and J by 4 bases, 14 bases remained unmatched. This chain's CDR3 is CASSPSLRAGDYNEQFF. As DNA, the CDR3 is TGTGCCAGCAGCCCGTCGTTGAGGGCGGGGGATTACAATGAGCAGTTCTTC.

A few counts support this clone. This chain uses TRBV7-8 with TRBJ1-5; no definite D call. The V end was cut by 0 bases, the J end by 2 bases, with 14 bases between. Germline CDR1 is SGHVS and CDR2 is FQNEAQ. The CDR3 totals 17 residues. The DNA for the CDR3 is TGTGCCAGCAGCTTAGCCCTGGGAGGAGAGGGCAATCAGCCCCAGCATTTT. It translates to CASSLALGGEGNQPQHF.

V usage is TRBV7-2 and J usage is TRBJ1-3, with D uncertain. Trimming removed 3 bases at V and 1 base at J, with 4 bases between. Germline loops: CDR1 SGHTA, CDR2 FQGNSA. This CDR3 comprises 13 residues. For the CDR3, the DNA is TGTGCCAGCAGCTTTCAATCTGGAAACACCATATATTTT. Translated: CASSFQSGNTIYF.